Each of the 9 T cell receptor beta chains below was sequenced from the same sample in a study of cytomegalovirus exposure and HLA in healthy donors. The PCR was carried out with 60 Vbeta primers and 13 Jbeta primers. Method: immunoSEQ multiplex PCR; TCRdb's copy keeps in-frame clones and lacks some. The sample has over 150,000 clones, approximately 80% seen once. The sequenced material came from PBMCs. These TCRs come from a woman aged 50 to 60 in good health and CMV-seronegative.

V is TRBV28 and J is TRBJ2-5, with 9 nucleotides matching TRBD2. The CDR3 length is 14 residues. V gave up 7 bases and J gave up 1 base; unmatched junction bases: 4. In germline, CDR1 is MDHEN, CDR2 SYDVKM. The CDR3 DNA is TGTGCCAGCACCCTTAGCGGGGGCCAAGAGACCCAGTACTTC. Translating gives CASTLSGGQETQYF.

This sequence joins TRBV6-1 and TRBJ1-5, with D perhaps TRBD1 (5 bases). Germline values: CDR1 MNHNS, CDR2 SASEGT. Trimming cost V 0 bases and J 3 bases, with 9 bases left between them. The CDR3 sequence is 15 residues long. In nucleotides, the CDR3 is TGTGCCAGCAGTGAAGCTGGGACTGTCAATCAGCCCCAGCATTTT. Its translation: CASSEAGTVNQPQHF.

The CDR3 nucleotides read TGTGCCAGCAGCTCTGAGGCGGGGGGCAATATTGGTGGCTACACCTTC. It specifies CASSSEAGGNIGGYTF. The rearrangement links TRBV5-4 to TRBJ1-2; possibly TRBD1 for D (6 bases). Germline loops: CDR1 SGHNT, CDR2 YYREEE (reference sequence). V lost 3 bases and J lost 7, with 22 bases in between. The CDR3 is made up of 16 amino acids.

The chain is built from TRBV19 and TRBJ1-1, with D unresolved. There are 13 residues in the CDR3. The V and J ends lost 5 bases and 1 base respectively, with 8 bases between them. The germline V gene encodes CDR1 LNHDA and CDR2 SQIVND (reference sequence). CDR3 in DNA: TGTGCCAGTAGTTTTGCAGAGAACACTGAAGCTTTCTTT. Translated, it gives CASSFAENTEAFF.

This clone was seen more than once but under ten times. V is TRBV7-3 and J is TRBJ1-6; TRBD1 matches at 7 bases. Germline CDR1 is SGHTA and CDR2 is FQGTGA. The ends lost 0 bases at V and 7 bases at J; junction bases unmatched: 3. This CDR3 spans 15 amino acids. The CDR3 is CASSLTPGGNSPLHF. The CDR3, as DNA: TGTGCCAGCAGCTTAACTCCAGGGGGAAATTCACCCCTCCACTTT.

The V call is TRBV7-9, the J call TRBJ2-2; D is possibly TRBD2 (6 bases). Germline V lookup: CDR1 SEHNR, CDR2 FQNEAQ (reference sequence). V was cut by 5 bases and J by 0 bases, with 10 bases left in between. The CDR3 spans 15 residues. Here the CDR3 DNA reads TGTGCCAGCAGCCAGGACTACCCGAACACCGGGGAGCTGTTTTTT. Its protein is CASSQDYPNTGELFF.

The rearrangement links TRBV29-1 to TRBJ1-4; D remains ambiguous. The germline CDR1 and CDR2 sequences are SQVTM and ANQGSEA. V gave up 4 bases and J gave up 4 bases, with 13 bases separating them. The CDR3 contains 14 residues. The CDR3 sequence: CSVAGVGDNEKLFF. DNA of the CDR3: TGCAGCGTTGCCGGGGTGGGAGATAATGAAAAACTGTTTTTT.

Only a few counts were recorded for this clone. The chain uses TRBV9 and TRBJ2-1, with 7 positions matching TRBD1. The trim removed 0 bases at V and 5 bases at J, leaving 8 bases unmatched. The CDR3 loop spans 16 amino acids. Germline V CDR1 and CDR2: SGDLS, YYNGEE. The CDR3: CASSVGGGVLNNEQFF. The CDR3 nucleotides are TGTGCCAGCAGCGTAGGAGGGGGCGTTCTCAACAATGAGCAGTTCTTC.

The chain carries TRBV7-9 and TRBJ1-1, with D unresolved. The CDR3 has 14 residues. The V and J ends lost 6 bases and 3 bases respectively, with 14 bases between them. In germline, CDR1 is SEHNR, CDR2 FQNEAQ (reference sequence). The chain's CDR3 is CASRSSHGDTEAFF. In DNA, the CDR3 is TGTGCCAGCAGATCCTCCCACGGAGACACTGAAGCTTTCTTT.